These T cell receptor beta chains were read from a single sample in a study of PD-L1 blockade in urothelial cancer. Libraries were prepared by immunoSEQ multiplex PCR; TCRdb keeps only in-frame clonotypes and omits some of them. The sample consists of about 22,000 clones, nearly 90% of them appearing once. The specimen was PBMCs, collected around atezolizumab (anti-PD-L1) treatment. The receptors were sampled from a woman aged 60 to 75 with urothelial cancer. Each CDR3 is given with its conserved first and last residue. D genes are given only for firm matches. Not all rows give a size; the values are once, few, many and, for expanded clones, a class.

. | . | TRBJ2-5 | TRBV27 | TGTGCCAGCAGCCGGACAGGAGGGGAGACCCAGTACTTC | CASSRTGGETQYF
. | . | TRBJ2-7 | TRBV11-3 | TGTGCCAGCAGCTTTCTAGACTCCTACGAGCAGTACTTC | CASSFLDSYEQYF
once | TRBD2 | TRBJ2-1 | TRBV5-1 | TGCGCCAGCAGCTGGGGTTCTAGCGGGATTGGCAATGAGCAGTTCTTC | CASSWGSSGIGNEQFF
. | . | TRBJ2-1 | TRBV27 | TGTGCCAGCAGTTTCCGAGCGGGGGCAGGGGGTCGCAATGAGCAGTTCTTC | CASSFRAGAGGRNEQFF
. | TRBD2 | TRBJ2-7 | TRBV27 | TGTGCCAGCAGCGACGGGACTAGCGGCTACGAGCAGTACTTC | CASSDGTSGYEQYF
. | . | TRBJ2-4 | TRBV28 | TGTGCCAGCAGTCCCGGGACGAAGCGGGACATTCAGTACTTC | CASSPGTKRDIQYF
. | TRBD1 | TRBJ1-5 | TRBV19 | TGTGCCAGTAGTCCCTACTACAGGGGCCCCTTAAATCAGCCCCAGCATTTT | CASSPYYRGPLNQPQHF
. | TRBD2 | TRBJ2-5 | TRBV5-1 | TGCGCCAGCAGCCCGGGACTATCACTGTTAGGGCTGGACCAAGAGACCCAGTACTTC | CASSPGLSLLGLDQETQYF
. | . | TRBJ2-2 | TRBV6-1 | TGTGCCAGCAGTAAGGAGGGGGCCCTGACCGGGGAGCTGTTTTTT | CASSKEGALTGELFF
. | . | TRBJ2-7 | TRBV4-3 | TGCGCCAGCAGCCAAGATAATGGACAGTCCTACGAGCAGTACTTC | CASSQDNGQSYEQYF
. | . | TRBJ2-6 | TRBV5-6 | TGTGCCAGCAGCTTGGACGGGAACTTTGGGGCCAACGTCCTGACTTTC | CASSLDGNFGANVLTF
. | . | TRBJ1-3 | TRBV2 | TGTGCCAGCAGCGGACAGGGAAACACCATATATTTT | CASSGQGNTIYF
. | TRBD2 | TRBJ2-3 | TRBV29-1 | TGCAGCGTTGACCTAGCGGGAGTCGAGACAGATACGCAGTATTTT | CSVDLAGVETDTQYF
. | . | TRBJ2-7 | TRBV5-1 | TGCGCCAGCAGCTTGGTCGCAGGCAGCTCCTACGAGCAGTACTTC | CASSLVAGSSYEQYF
. | . | TRBJ2-7 | TRBV16 | TGTGCCAGCAGCCAATTTAGTGGACTGGGGACTGAGCAGTACTTC | CASSQFSGLGTEQYF
once | TRBD2 | TRBJ2-2 | TRBV7-2 | TGTGCCAGCAGCGACCCGGGACTAGCGGGCGATACCGGGGAGCTGTTTTTT | CASSDPGLAGDTGELFF
. | . | TRBJ2-1 | TRBV5-1 | TGCGCCAGCAGAAGTAACAGAGACTCCTACAATGAGCAGTTCTTC | CASRSNRDSYNEQFF
. | TRBD2 | TRBJ2-1 | TRBV27 | TGTGCCAGCAGTCTCCTACTAGCGGGAGGGTACAATGAGCAGTTCTTC | CASSLLLAGGYNEQFF
. | . | TRBJ2-6 | TRBV6-1 | TGTGCCAGCAGTGAAACAGCTACCCCTGGGGCCAACGTCCTGACTTTC | CASSETATPGANVLTF
. | TRBD1 | TRBJ1-1 | TRBV6-6 | TGTGCCAGCAGCCTAGGGACAGGGCCTGCTTTCTTT | CASSLGTGPAFF
few | TRBD1 | TRBJ2-1 | TRBV18 | TGTGCCAGCTCACCACCGTCCAGGGGGCGGCACAATGAGCAGTTCTTC | CASSPPSRGRHNEQFF
once | TRBD1 | TRBJ2-7 | TRBV14 | TGTGCCAGCAGCCCATACGCCGGGACAGACTACGAGCAGTACTTC | CASSPYAGTDYEQYF
. | TRBD2 | TRBJ2-7 | TRBV7-8 | TGTGCCAGCAGCTTCCTGACTAGCGGGAACAATAAATACTCCTACGAGCAGTACTTC | CASSFLTSGNNKYSYEQYF
. | TRBD1 | TRBJ2-2 | TRBV6-5 | TGTGCCAGCAGCCAAGACAGGGCCGGGGAGCTGTTTTTT | CASSQDRAGELFF
. | . | TRBJ1-1 | TRBV6-6 | TGTGCCAGCAGCCCTGCCGGGGAGAACACTGAAGCTTTCTTT | CASSPAGENTEAFF
. | TRBD2 | TRBJ2-3 | TRBV7-9 | TGTGCCAGCAGCTTAATGGCTAGCGGGAACGCAGATACGCAGTATTTT | CASSLMASGNADTQYF
. | . | TRBJ2-5 | TRBV7-9 | TGTGCCAGCAGCTCCACAGGGTCGGGGGAGACCCAGTACTTC | CASSSTGSGETQYF
. | TRBD2 | TRBJ2-5 | TRBV18 | TGTGCCAGCTCACCGGGACTAGCGGGAGAGACCCAGTACTTC | CASSPGLAGETQYF
once | . | TRBJ1-2 | TRBV29-1 | TGCAGCGTTGAATCCCAGGCCCGGCGGGGTGGCTACACCTTC | CSVESQARRGGYTF
. | TRBD1 | TRBJ2-7 | TRBV18 | TGTGCCAGCTCCCCCGGGACAGGCCTGGAGCAGTACTTC | CASSPGTGLEQYF
. | TRBD1 | TRBJ1-3 | TRBV19 | TGTGCCAGTAGTAAAGGGACAGGCTTCGTATCTGGAAACACCATATATTTT | CASSKGTGFVSGNTIYF
. | . | TRBJ1-1 | TRBV7-9 | TGTGCCAGCAGCCACAGGGCAGTTGACACTGAAGCTTTCTTT | CASSHRAVDTEAFF
. | . | TRBJ1-1 | TRBV7-9 | TGTGCCAGCAGCCTTCGGGTGGACACTGAAGCTTTCTTT | CASSLRVDTEAFF
. | . | TRBJ2-3 | TRBV9 | TGTGCCAGCAGCGCCACAGGGTTTGTAGCAGATACGCAGTATTTT | CASSATGFVADTQYF
. | . | TRBJ1-1 | TRBV13 | TGTGCCAGCAGCTTAGGCAACAGGGCCACTGAAGCTTTCTTT | CASSLGNRATEAFF
. | . | TRBJ2-2 | TRBV7-9 | TGTGCCAGCAGGGAAGGGGGACTAAACACCGGGGAGCTGTTTTTT | CASREGGLNTGELFF
. | . | TRBJ2-5 | TRBV9 | TGTGCCAGCAGCGTAAATTGGGACACTCAAGAGACCCAGTACTTC | CASSVNWDTQETQYF
once | . | TRBJ2-1 | TRBV6-5 | TGTGCCAGCAGTTACTTCGGGTCTAGCTCCTACAATGAGCAGTTCTTC | CASSYFGSSSYNEQFF
. | TRBD1 | TRBJ2-1 | TRBV9 | TGTGCCAGCAGCGTCCAGACAGGGTCGAATGAGCAGTTCTTC | CASSVQTGSNEQFF
. | . | TRBJ1-1 | TRBV27 | TGTGCCAGCAGAAACAGGAACACTGAAGCTTTCTTT | CASRNRNTEAFF
. | TRBD2 | TRBJ2-1 | TRBV7-7 | TGTGCCAGCAGCTTAGGTCTAGCGGGGAGAAACGGGCATGAGCAGTTCTTC | CASSLGLAGRNGHEQFF
few | TRBD1 | TRBJ2-7 | TRBV4-3 | TGCGCCAGCAGCCCGAGGACAGGGGACGAGCAGTACTTC | CASSPRTGDEQYF
. | . | TRBJ2-3 | TRBV6-1 | TGTGCCAGCATAAGAGGGTGGACAGATACGCAGTATTTT | CASIRGWTDTQYF
. | TRBD1 | TRBJ2-1 | TRBV7-9 | TGTGCCAGCAGCGACCGGGACAGGGGTTACAATGAGCAGTTCTTC | CASSDRDRGYNEQFF
. | . | TRBJ1-1 | TRBV2 | TGTGCCAGCACCCAGACAGGACGAACTGAAGCTTTCTTT | CASTQTGRTEAFF
once | . | TRBJ1-1 | TRBV10-3 | TGTGCCATCAAAAACAGGGATATGAACACTGAAGCTTTCTTT | CAIKNRDMNTEAFF
. | . | TRBJ2-3 | TRBV28 | TGTGCCAGCAGTTTTTTAGCGGAAAGCACAGATACGCAGTATTTT | CASSFLAESTDTQYF
. | . | TRBJ2-6 | TRBV5-1 | TGCGCCAGCAGCTTGGTTGGAGGGGACGGCTCTGGGGCCAACGTCCTGACTTTC | CASSLVGGDGSGANVLTF